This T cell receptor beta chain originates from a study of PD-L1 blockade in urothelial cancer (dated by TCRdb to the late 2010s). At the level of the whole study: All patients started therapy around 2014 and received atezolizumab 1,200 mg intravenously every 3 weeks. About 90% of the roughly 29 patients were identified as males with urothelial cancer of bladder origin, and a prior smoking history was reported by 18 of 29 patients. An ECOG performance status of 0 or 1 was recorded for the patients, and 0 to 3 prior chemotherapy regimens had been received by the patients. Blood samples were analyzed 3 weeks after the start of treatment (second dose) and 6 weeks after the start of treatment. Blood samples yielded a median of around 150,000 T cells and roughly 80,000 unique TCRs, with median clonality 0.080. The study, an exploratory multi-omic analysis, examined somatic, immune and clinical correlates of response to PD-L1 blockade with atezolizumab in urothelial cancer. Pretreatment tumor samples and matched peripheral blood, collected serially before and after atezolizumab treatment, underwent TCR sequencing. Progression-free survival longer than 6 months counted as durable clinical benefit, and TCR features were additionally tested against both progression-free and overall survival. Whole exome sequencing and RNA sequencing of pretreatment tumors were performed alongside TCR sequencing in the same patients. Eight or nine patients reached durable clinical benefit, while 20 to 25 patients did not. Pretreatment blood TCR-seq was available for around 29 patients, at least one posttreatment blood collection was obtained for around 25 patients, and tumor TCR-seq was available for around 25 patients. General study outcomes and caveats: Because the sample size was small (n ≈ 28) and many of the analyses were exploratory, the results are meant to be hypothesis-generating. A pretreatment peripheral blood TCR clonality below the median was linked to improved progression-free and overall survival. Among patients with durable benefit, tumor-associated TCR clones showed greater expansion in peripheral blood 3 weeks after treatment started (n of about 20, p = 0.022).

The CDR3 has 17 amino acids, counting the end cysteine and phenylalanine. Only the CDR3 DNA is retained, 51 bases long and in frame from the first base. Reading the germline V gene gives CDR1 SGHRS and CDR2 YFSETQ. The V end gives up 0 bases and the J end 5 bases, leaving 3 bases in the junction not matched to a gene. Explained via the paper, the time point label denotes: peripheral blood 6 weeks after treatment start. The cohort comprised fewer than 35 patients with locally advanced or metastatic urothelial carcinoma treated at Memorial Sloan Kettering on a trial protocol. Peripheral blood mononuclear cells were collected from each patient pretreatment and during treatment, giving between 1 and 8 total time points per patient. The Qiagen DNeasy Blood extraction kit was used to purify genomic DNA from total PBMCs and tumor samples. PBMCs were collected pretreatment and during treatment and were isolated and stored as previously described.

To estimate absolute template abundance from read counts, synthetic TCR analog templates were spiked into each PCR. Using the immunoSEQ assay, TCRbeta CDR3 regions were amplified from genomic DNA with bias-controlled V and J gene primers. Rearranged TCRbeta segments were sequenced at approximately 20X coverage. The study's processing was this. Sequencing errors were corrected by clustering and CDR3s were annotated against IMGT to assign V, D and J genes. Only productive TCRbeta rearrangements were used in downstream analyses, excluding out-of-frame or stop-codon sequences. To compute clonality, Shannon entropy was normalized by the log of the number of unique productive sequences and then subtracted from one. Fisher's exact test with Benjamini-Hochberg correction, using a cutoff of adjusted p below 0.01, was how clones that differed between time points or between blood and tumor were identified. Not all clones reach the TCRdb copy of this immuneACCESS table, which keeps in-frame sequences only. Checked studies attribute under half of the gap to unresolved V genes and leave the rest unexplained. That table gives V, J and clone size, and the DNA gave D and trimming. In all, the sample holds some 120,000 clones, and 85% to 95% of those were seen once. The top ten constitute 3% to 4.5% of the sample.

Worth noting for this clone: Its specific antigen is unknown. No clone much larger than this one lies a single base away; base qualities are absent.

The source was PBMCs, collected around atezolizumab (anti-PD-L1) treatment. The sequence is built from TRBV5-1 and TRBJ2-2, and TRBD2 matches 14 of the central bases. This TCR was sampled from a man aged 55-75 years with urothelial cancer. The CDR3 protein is CASSLDGLAGGTGELFF. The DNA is TGCGCCAGCAGCTTGGACGGACTAGCGGGAGGTACCGGGGAGCTGTTTTTT.